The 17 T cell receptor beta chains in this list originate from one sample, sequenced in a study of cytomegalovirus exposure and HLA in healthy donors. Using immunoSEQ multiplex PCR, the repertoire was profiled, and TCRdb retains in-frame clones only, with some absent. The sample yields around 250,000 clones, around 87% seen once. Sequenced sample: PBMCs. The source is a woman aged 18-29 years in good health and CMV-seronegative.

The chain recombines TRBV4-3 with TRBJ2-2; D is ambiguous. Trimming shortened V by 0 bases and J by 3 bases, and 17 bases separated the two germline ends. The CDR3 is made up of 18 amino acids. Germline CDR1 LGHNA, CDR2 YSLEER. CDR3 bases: TGCGCCAGCAGCCAAGAAGCTCCCTTCAAAGAGGACACCGGGGAGCTGTTTTTT. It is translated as CASSQEAPFKEDTGELFF.

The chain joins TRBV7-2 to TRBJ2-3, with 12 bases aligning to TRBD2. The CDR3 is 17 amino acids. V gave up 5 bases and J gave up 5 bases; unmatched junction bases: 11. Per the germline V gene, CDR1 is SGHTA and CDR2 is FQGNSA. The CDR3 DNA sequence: TGTGCCAGCAGCCGAATTGGACTAGCGGGGCGCTTAGATACGCAGTATTTT. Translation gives CASSRIGLAGRLDTQYF.

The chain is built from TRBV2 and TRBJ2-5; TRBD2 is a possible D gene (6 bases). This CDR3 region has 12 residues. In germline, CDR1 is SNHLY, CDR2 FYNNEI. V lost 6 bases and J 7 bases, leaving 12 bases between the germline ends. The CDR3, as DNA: TGTGCCAGCAGGGTTGGAGGGGCGACCCAGTACTTC. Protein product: CASRVGGATQYF. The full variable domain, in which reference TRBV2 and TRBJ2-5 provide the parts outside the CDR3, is EPEVTQTPSHQVTQMGQEVILRCVPISNHLYFYWYRQILGQKVEFLVSFYNNEISEKSEIFDDQFSVERPDGSNFTLKIRSTKLEDSAMYFCASRVGGATQYFGPGTRLLVL.

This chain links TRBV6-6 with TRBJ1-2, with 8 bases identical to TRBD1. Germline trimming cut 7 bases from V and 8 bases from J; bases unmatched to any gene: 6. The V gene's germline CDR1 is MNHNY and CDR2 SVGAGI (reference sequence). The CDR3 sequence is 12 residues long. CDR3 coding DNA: TGTGCCAGCACCACGGACAGGGACGGCTACACCTTC. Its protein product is CASTTDRDGYTF.

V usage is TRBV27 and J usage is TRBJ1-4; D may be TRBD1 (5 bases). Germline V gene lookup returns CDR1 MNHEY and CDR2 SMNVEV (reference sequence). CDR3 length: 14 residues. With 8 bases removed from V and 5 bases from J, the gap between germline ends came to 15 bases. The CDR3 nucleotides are TGTGCCAGCTGTAAATCGACAGAAAATGAAAAACTGTTTTTT. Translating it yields CASCKSTENEKLFF. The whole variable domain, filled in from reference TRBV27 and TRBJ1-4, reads EAQVTQNPRYLITVTGKKLTVTCSQNMNHEYMSWYRQDPGLGLRQIYYSMNVEVTDKGDVPEGYKVSRKEKRNFPLILESPSPNQTSLYFCASCKSTENEKLFFGSGTQLSVL.

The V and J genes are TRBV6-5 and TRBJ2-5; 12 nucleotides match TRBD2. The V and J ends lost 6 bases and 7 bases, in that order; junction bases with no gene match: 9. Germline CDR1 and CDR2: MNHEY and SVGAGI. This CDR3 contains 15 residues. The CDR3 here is CASSPTSGGVRTQYF. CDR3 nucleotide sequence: TGTGCCAGCAGCCCGACTAGCGGGGGCGTTCGGACCCAGTACTTC.

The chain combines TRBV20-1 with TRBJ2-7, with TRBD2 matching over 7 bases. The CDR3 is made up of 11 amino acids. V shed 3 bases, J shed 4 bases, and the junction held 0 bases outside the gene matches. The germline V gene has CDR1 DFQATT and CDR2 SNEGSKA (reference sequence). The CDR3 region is CSARRGYEQYV. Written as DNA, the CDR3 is TGCAGTGCTAGGCGGGGGTACGAGCAGTACGTC.

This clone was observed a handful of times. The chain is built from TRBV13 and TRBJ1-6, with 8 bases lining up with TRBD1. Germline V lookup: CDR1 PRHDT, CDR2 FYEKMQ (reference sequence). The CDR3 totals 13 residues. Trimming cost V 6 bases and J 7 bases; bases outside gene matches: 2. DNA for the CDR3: TGTGCCAGCAGGGACAGGGCGAATTCACCCCTCCACTTT. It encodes CASRDRANSPLHF.

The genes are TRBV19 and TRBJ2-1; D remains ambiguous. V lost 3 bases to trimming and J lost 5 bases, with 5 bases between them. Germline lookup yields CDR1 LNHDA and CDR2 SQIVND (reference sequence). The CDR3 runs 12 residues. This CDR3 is CASSILHNEQFF. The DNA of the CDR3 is TGTGCCAGTAGTATTCTTCACAATGAGCAGTTCTTC. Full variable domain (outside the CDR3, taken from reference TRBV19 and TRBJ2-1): DGGITQSPKYLFRKEGQNVTLSCEQNLNHDAMYWYRQDPGQGLRLIYYSQIVNDFQKGDIAEGYSVSREKKESFPLTVTSAQKNPTAFYLCASSILHNEQFFGPGTRLTVL.

DNA of the CDR3: TGCGCCAGCAGAGACAGGGACGAGCAGTACGTC. Its translation is CASRDRDEQYV. The V and J genes are TRBV10-2 and TRBJ2-7; the match to TRBD1 covers 7 bases. Per the germline V gene, CDR1 is WSHSY and CDR2 is SAAADI. V trimming: 6 bases; J trimming: 5 bases; junction bases outside the gene matches: 1. The CDR3 consists of 11 residues.

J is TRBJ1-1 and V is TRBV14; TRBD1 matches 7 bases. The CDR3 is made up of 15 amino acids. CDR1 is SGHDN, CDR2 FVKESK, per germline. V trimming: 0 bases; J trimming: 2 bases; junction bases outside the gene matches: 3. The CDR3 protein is CASSQDRDRNTEAFF. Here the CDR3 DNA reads TGTGCCAGCAGCCAAGATCGGGACAGAAACACTGAAGCTTTCTTT.

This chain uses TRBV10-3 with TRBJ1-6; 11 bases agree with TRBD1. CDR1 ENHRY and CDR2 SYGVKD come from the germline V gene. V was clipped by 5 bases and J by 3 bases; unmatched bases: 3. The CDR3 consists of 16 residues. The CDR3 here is CAISRGTGGYNSPLHF. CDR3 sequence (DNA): TGTGCCATCAGTAGAGGGACAGGGGGCTATAATTCACCCCTCCACTTT.

CDR3 nucleotides: TGCGCCAGCAGCTTGGACGGGACTAGTTTGTACGAGCAGTACTTC. Its translation: CASSLDGTSLYEQYF. The chain has TRBV5-1 and TRBJ2-7; 8 bases are a match to TRBD2. Germline loops: CDR1 SGHRS, CDR2 YFSETQ. Trimming took 0 bases from V and 4 from J; bases not matched to a gene: 6. This CDR3 spans 15 amino acids. Variable domain in full (rest from reference TRBV5-1 and TRBJ2-7): KAGVTQTPRYLIKTRGQQVTLSCSPISGHRSVSWYQQTPGQGLQFLFEYFSETQRNKGNFPGRFSGRQFSNSRSEMNVSTLELGDSALYLCASSLDGTSLYEQYFGPGTRLTVT.

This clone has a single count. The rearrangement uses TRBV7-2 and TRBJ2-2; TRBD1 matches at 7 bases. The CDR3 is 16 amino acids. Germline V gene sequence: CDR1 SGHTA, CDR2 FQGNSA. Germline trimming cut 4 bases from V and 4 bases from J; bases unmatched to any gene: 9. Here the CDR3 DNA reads TGTGCCAGCAGCTCGCGACAGGGTTGGAGCACCGGGGAGCTGTTTTTT. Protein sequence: CASSSRQGWSTGELFF.

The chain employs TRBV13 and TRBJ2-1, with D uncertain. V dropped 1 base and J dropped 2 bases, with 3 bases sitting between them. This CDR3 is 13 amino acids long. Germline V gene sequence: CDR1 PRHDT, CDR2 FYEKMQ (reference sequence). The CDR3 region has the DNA TGTGCCAGCAGCTTAGCGGCCTACAATGAGCAGTTCTTC. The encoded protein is CASSLAAYNEQFF.

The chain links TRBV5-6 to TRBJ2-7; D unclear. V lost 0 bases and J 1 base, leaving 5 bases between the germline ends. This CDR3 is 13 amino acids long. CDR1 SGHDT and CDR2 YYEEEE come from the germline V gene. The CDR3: CASSLDRSYEQYV. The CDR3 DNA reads TGTGCCAGCAGCTTGGACAGATCCTACGAGCAGTACGTC.

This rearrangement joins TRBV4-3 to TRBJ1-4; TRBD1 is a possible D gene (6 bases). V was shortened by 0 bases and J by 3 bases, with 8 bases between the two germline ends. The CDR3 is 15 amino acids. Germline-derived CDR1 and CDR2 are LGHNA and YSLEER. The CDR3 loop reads CASSQDRGPNEKLFF. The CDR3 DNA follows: TGCGCCAGCAGCCAAGACAGGGGTCCTAATGAAAAACTGTTTTTT.